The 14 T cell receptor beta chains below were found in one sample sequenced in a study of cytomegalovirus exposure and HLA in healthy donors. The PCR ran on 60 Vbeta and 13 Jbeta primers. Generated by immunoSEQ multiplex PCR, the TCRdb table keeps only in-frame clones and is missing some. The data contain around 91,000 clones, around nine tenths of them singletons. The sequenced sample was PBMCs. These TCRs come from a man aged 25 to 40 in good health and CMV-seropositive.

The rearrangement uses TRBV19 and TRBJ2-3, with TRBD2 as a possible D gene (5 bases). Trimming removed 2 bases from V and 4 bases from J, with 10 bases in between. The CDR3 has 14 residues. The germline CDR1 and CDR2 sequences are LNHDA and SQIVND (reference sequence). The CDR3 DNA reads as TGTGCCAGTAGTATATCGAGTAGCGCAGATACGCAGTATTTT. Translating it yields CASSISSSADTQYF.

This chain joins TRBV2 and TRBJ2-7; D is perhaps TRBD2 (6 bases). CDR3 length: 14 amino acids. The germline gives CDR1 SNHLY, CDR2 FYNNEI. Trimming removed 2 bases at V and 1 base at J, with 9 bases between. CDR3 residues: CASSEQGTSYEQYF. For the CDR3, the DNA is TGTGCCAGCAGTGAACAAGGGACTTCCTACGAGCAGTACTTC.

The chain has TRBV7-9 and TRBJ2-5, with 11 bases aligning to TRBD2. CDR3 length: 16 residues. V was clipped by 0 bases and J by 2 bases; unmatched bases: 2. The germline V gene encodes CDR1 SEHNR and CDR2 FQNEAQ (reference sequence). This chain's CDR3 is CASSLAGLAAQETQYF. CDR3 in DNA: TGTGCCAGCAGCTTAGCGGGACTAGCGGCACAAGAGACCCAGTACTTC.

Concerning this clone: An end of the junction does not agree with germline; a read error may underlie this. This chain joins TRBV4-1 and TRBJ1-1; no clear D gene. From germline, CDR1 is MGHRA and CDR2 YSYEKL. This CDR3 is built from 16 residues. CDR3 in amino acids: CASSQDPGNDDPDAFF. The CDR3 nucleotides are TGCGCCAGCAGCCAGGATCCGGGAAACGACGACCCTGACGCTTTCTTT.

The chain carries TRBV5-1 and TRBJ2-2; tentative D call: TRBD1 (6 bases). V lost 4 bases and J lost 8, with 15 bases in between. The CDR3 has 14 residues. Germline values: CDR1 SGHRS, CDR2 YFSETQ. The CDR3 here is CASSEQGSTGELFF. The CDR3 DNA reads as TGCGCCAGCAGCGAGCAGGGGTCCACTGGGGAGCTGTTTTTT.

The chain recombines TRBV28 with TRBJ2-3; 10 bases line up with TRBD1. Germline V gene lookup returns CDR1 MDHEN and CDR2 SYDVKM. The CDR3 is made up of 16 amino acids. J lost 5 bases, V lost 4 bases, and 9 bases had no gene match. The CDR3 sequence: CASSSSGTGERDTQYF. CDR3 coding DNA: TGTGCCAGCAGTTCCTCCGGGACAGGGGAGAGAGATACGCAGTATTTT.

The CDR3, as DNA: TGTGCCAGTAATCCGACCGGGTCGAACACCGGGGAGCTGTTTTTT. As protein: CASNPTGSNTGELFF. The chain employs TRBV19 and TRBJ2-2, with D uncertain. Germline CDR1 is LNHDA and CDR2 is SQIVND (reference sequence). The CDR3 consists of 15 residues. Trimming stripped 7 bases from V and 0 bases from J, with 12 bases between.

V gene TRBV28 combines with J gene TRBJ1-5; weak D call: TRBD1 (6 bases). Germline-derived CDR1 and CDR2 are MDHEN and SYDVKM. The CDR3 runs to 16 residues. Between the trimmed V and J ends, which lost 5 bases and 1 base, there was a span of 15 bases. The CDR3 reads CASSTQGIASNQPQHF. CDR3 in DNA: TGTGCCAGCAGTACGCAGGGGATTGCGAGCAATCAGCCCCAGCATTTT.

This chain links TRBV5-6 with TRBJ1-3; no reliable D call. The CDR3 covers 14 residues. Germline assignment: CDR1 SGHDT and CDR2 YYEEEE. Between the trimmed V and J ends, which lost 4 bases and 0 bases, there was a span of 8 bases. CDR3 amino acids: CASSPGNSGNTIYF. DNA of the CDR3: TGTGCCAGCAGCCCCGGGAACTCTGGAAACACCATATATTTT. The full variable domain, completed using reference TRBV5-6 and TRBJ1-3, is DAGVTQSPTHLIKTRGQQVTLRCSPKSGHDTVSWYQQALGQGPQFIFQYYEEEERQRGNFPDRFSGHQFPNYSSELNVNALLLGDSALYLCASSPGNSGNTIYFGEGSWLTVV.

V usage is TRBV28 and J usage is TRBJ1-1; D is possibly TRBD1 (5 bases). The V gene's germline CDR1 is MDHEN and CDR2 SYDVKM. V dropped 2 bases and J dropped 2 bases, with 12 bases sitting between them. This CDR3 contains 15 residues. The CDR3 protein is CASSLPRAVNTEAFF. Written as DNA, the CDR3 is TGTGCCAGCAGTTTACCCAGGGCGGTCAACACTGAAGCTTTCTTT.

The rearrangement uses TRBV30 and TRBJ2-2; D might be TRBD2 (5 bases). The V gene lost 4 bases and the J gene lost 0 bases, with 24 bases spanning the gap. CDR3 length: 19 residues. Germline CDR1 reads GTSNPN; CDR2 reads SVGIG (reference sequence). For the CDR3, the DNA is TGTGCCTGGACCCTCCCCGGCCTAGCTCGCCCCTCGAACACCGGGGAGCTGTTTTTT. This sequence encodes CAWTLPGLARPSNTGELFF.

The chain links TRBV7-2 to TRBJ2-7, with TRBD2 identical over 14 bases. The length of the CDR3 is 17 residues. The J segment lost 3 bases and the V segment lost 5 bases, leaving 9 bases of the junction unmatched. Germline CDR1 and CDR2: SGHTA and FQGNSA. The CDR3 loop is CASSVAGTSGSIYEQYF. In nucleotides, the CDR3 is TGTGCCAGCAGCGTCGCCGGGACTAGCGGGAGTATCTACGAGCAGTACTTC.

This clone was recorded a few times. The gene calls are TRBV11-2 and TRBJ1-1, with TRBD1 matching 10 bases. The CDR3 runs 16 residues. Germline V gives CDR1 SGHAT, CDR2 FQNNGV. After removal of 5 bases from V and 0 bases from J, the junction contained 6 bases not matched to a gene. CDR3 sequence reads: CASSPWTGGMNTEAFF. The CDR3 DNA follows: TGTGCCAGCAGCCCCTGGACAGGGGGGATGAACACTGAAGCTTTCTTT.

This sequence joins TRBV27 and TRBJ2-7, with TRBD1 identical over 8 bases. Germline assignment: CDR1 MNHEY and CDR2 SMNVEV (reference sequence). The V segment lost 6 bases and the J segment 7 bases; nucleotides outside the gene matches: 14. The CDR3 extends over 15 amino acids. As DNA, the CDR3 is TGTGCCAGCAGACTCCTCAGGGGGCCCCCGGGGGAGCAGTACTTC. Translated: CASRLLRGPPGEQYF.